This TCR beta chain was identified during a study of T cell responses to AZD1222 COVID-19 vaccine. Study-level points and caveats: Clonal diversity may have been underestimated, and the donors were mostly white British, with more females than males. CD4 TCRs associated with vaccination spanned spike, dominating at 160-218 and 743-854. Sampling that yielded the repertoires occurred only after the peak T cell response. Spike-specific TCRs gained breadth and depth after people received two AZD1222 doses.

Sequenced by immunoSEQ multiplex PCR; TCRdb stores in-frame clones only, minus some. The sample consists of 90,000 or so clones, approximately 90% of them appearing once. The germline V gene encodes CDR1 SGHTA and CDR2 FQGNSA. V was cut by 8 bases and J by 0 bases, with 11 bases left in between. The CDR3 extends over 14 amino acids. Of note for this clone: What it binds is unknown.

Source: peripheral blood, taken 28 days after the second AZD1222 dose. The rearrangement links TRBV7-2 to TRBJ1-3, with no clear D. The TCR originated in an adult who received the AZD1222 COVID-19 vaccine. In DNA, the CDR3 is TGTGCCAGCGGTCCTTTATACTCTGGAAACACCATATATTTT. Protein sequence: CASGPLYSGNTIYF.